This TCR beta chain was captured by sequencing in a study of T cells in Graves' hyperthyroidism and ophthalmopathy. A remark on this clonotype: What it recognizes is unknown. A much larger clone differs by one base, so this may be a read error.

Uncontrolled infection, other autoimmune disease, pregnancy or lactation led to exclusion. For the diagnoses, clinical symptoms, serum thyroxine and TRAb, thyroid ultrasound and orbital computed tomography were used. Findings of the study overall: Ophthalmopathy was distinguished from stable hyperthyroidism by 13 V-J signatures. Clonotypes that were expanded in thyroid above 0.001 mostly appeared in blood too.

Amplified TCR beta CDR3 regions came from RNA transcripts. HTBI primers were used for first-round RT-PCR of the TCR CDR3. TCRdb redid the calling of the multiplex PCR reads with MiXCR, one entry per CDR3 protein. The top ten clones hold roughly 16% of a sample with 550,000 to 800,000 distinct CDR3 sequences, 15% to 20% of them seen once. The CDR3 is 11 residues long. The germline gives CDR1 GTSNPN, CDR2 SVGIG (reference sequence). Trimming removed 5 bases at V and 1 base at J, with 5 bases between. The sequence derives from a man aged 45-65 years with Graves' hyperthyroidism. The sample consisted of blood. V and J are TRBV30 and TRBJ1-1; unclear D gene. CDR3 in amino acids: CAWGRNTEAFF. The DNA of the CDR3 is TGTGCCTGGGGGCGGAACACTGAAGCTTTCTTT.